These 2 T cell receptor beta chains share one sample of origin, sequenced in a study of blood T cell repertoires in COVID-19. The assay was immunoSEQ multiplex PCR, and TCRdb's table has in-frame clones only and misses some. This table holds 300,000 to 400,000 clones, 85% found once. Source material: PBMCs or T cells enriched from blood (not recorded which). These TCRs come from a woman aged 25 to 39 who had been exposed to COVID-19.

The chain employs TRBV30 and TRBJ2-2; 10 bases align to TRBD1. Germline assignment: CDR1 GTSNPN and CDR2 SVGIG (reference sequence). After removal of 5 bases from V and 5 bases from J, the junction contained 8 bases not matched to a gene. This CDR3 region has 15 residues. The DNA for the CDR3 is TGTGCCTGGGAGCCGGGACAGGGGTTGACCGGGGAGCTGTTTTTT. It encodes CAWEPGQGLTGELFF.

The chain links TRBV4-2 to TRBJ2-1, with 13 bases lining up with TRBD2. Germline V gene lookup returns CDR1 LGHNA and CDR2 YNFKEQ. The CDR3 runs 15 residues. J gave up 6 bases and V 6 bases, and 5 bases lay outside the gene matches. The CDR3 bases are TGTGCCAGCAGAATTACTAGCGGGGGGGTCAATGAGCAGTTCTTC. Translating gives CASRITSGGVNEQFF.